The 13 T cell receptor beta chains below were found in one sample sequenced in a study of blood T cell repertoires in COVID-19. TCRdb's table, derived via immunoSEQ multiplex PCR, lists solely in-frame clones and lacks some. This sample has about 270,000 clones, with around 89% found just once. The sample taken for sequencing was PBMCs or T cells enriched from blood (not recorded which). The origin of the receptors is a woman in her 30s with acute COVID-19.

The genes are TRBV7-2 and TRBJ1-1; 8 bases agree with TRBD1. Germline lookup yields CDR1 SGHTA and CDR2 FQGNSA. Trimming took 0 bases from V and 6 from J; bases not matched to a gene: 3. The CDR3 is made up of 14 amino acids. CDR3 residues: CASSLAVRGPEAFF. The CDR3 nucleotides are TGTGCCAGCAGCTTAGCAGTCAGGGGGCCTGAAGCTTTCTTT. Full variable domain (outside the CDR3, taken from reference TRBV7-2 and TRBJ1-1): GAGVSQSPSNKVTEKGKDVELRCDPISGHTALYWYRQSLGQGLEFLIYFQGNSAPDKSGLPSDRFSAERTGGSVSTLTIQRTQQEDSAVYLCASSLAVRGPEAFFGQGTRLTVV.

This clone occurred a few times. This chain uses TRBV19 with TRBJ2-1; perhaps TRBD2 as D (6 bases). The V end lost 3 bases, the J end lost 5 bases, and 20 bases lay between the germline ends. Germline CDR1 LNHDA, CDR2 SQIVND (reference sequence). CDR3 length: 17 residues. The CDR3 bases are TGTGCCAGTAGTATTTCCTGGGACTTTAGCAGACACAATGAGCAGTTCTTC. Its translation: CASSISWDFSRHNEQFF.

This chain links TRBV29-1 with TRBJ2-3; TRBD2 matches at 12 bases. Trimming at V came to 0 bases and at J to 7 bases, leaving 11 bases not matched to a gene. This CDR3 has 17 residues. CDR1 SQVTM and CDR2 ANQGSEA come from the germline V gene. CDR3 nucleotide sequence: TGCAGCGTTGAAGATGCCCGCCTAGCGGGAGGGCCAAATACGCAGTATTTT. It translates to CSVEDARLAGGPNTQYF.

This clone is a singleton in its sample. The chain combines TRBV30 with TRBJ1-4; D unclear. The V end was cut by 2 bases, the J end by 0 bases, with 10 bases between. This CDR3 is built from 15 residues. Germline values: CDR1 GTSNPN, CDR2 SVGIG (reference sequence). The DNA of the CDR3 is TGTGCCTGGAGTACCTCCAGTGCAACTAATGAAAAACTGTTTTTT. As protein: CAWSTSSATNEKLFF.

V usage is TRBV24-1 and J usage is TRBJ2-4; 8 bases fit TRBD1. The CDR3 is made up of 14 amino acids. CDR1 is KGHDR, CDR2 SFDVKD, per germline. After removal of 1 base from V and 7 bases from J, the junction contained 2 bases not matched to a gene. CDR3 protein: CATSDFGQGNIQYF. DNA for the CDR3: TGTGCCACCAGTGATTTTGGACAGGGCAACATTCAGTACTTC.

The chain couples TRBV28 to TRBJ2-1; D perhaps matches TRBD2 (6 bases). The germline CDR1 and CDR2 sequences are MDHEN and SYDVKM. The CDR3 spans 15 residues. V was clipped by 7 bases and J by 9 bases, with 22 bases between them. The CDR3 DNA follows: TGTGCCAGCACTTTCCAGCTGGCGGGATCCTCTGAGCAGTTCTTC. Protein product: CASTFQLAGSSEQFF.

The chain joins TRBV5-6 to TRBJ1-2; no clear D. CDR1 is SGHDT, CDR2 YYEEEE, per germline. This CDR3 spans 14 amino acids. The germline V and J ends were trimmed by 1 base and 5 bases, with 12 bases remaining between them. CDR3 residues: CASSLWQISYGYTF. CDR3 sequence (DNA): TGTGCCAGCAGCTTGTGGCAGATCTCTTATGGCTACACCTTC.

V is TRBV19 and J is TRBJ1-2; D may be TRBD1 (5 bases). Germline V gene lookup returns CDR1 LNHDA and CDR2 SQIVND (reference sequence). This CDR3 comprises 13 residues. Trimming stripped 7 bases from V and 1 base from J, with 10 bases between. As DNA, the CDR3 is TGTGCCAGTATCGCCCAGGGTAACTATGGCTACACCTTC. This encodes CASIAQGNYGYTF.

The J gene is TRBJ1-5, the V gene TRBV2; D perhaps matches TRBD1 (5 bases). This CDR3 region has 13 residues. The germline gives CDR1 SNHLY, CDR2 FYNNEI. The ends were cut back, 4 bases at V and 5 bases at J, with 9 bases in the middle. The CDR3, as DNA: TGTGCCAGCAGTGGGGCGGGGGATCAGCCCCAGCATTTT. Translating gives CASSGAGDQPQHF.

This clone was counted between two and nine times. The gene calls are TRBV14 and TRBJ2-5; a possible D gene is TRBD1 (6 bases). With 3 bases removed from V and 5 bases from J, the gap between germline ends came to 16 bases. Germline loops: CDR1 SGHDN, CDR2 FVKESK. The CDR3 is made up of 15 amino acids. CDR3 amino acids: CASSQGRQVRETQYF. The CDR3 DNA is TGTGCCAGCAGCCAGGGACGACAGGTTCGGGAGACCCAGTACTTC.

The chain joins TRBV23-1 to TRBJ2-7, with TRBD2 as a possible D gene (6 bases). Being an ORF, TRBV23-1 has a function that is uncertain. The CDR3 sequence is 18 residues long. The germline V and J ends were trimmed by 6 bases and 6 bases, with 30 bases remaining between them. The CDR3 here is CASSQRGEAGREHAEQYF. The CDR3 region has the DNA TGCGCCAGCAGCCAACGAGGGGAAGCCGGTCGGGAGCATGCCGAGCAGTACTTC.

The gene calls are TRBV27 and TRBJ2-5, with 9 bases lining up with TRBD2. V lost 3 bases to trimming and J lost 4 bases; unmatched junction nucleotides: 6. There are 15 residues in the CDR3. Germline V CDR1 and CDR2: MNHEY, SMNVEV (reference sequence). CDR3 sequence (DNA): TGTGCCAGCAGTTTTGTAGCGGGAGACCTAGAGACCCAGTACTTC. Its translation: CASSFVAGDLETQYF.

CDR3 nucleotides: TGTGCCAGCAGTTCCAACGAGCGGGAGAGGTCCTACGAGCAGTACTTC. This gives the protein CASSSNERERSYEQYF. This chain links TRBV28 with TRBJ2-7, with 8 nucleotides matching TRBD2. The CDR3 is made up of 16 amino acids. From germline, CDR1 is MDHEN and CDR2 SYDVKM. V gave up 4 bases and J gave up 1 base; unmatched junction bases: 9.